A single sample gave rise to the 18 T cell receptor beta chains below, sequenced in a study of blood T cell repertoires in COVID-19. Assay: immunoSEQ multiplex PCR; the TCRdb copy retains only in-frame clones and omits some. The repertoire holds fewer than 200,000 clones, with around 80% as singletons. Material for sequencing was PBMCs or T cells enriched from blood (not recorded which). These receptors all stem from a man between 45 and 60 years old who had recovered from COVID-19.

This clone was observed a single time. V usage is TRBV6-1 and J usage is TRBJ2-3, with D maybe TRBD1 (6 bases). The CDR3 has 14 residues. Trimming removed 3 bases at V and 2 bases at J, with 9 bases between. CDR1 is MNHNS and CDR2 is SASEGT in the germline V gene. In DNA form, the CDR3 reads TGTGCCAGCAGTGATTGGACAGTCACAGATACGCAGTATTTT. It specifies CASSDWTVTDTQYF.

The rearrangement links TRBV7-9 to TRBJ1-6; tentative D call: TRBD1 (5 bases). Between the trimmed V and J ends, which lost 1 base and 8 bases, there was a span of 9 bases. Germline assignment: CDR1 SEHNR and CDR2 FQNEAQ (reference sequence). The CDR3 has 14 amino acids. CDR3 in DNA: TGTGCCAGCAGCTTAGTGGGAGGGGATTCACCCCTCCACTTT. Translation gives CASSLVGGDSPLHF.

The chain recombines TRBV13 with TRBJ2-5; the match to TRBD1 covers 7 bases. CDR1 and CDR2 from the germline V gene are PRHDT and FYEKMQ (reference sequence). This CDR3 region has 13 residues. With 4 bases clipped from V and 7 bases from J, the junction kept 6 bases outside the gene matches. Here the CDR3 DNA reads TGTGCCAGCAGCTCTGACAGGGTAGGGACCCAGTACTTC. Its protein is CASSSDRVGTQYF.

J is TRBJ2-7 and V is TRBV5-1; tentative D call: TRBD1 (5 bases). This CDR3 has 12 residues. V lost 4 bases and J lost 6, with 11 bases in between. Germline-derived CDR1 and CDR2 are SGHRS and YFSETQ. The DNA of the CDR3 is TGCGCCAGCAGCACAGGAGTTGGCGAGCAGTACTTC. As protein: CASSTGVGEQYF.

The rearrangement joins TRBV7-9 to TRBJ1-1; D not certain. V lost 0 bases and J 1 base, leaving 12 bases between the germline ends. The CDR3 spans 16 residues. Germline V CDR1 and CDR2: SEHNR, FQNEAQ (reference sequence). The CDR3 DNA reads TGTGCCAGCAGCTTAGCCCGGTTTTCCCCGAACACTGAAGCTTTCTTT. Translating gives CASSLARFSPNTEAFF.

The rearrangement joins TRBV28 to TRBJ2-7; D not resolved. The germline V gene has CDR1 MDHEN and CDR2 SYDVKM. The CDR3 extends over 13 amino acids. The V gene lost 6 bases and the J gene lost 2 bases, with 11 bases spanning the gap. As DNA, the CDR3 is TGTGCCAGCAGGACGACTGGAACCTACGAGCAGTACTTC. Residues: CASRTTGTYEQYF.

The chain has TRBV29-1 and TRBJ2-1, with D perhaps TRBD1 (5 bases). Trimming removed 3 bases at V and 7 bases at J, with 10 bases between. This CDR3 is 12 amino acids long. CDR1 is SQVTM, CDR2 ANQGSEA, per germline. The CDR3 loop reads CSVDPGRNEQFF. CDR3 sequence (DNA): TGCAGCGTTGATCCAGGGCGGAATGAGCAGTTCTTC.

The chain links TRBV4-1 to TRBJ1-1; 9 bases map to TRBD1. Germline trimming cut 3 bases from V and 2 bases from J; bases unmatched to any gene: 10. The CDR3 loop spans 17 amino acids. Germline CDR1 is MGHRA and CDR2 is YSYEKL. The CDR3 is CASSHLLRDRENTEAFF. Written as DNA, the CDR3 is TGCGCCAGCAGCCATCTATTGAGGGACAGGGAAAACACTGAAGCTTTCTTT.

The chain is built from TRBV19 and TRBJ2-7, with 11 bases aligning to TRBD1. After removal of 4 bases from V and 2 bases from J, the junction contained 7 bases not matched to a gene. This CDR3 has 16 amino acids. CDR1 is LNHDA, CDR2 SQIVND, per germline (reference sequence). The CDR3 DNA reads as TGTGCCAGTAGTAGCCCCGGACAGGGGGCCACCTACGAGCAGTACTTC. Its protein product is CASSSPGQGATYEQYF.

This clone turned up a few times. This chain connects TRBV19 to TRBJ1-4; 7 nucleotides match TRBD1. V was pared by 5 bases and J by 5 bases, with 2 bases of the junction left unmatched. CDR3 length equals 13 residues. CDR1 is LNHDA, CDR2 SQIVND, per germline (reference sequence). In DNA form, the CDR3 reads TGTGCCAGTAGTTCACAGGGGAATGAAAAACTGTTTTTT. It translates to CASSSQGNEKLFF.

This sequence joins TRBV7-2 and TRBJ2-7, with 8 bases matching TRBD2. The CDR3 extends over 14 amino acids. Per germline, CDR1 SGHTA and CDR2 FQGNSA. Trimming removed 5 bases from V and 7 bases from J; junction bases left unmatched: 10. CDR3 nucleotide sequence: TGTGCCAGCAGCATCTCCCGGGGGGGGGTTGAGCAGTACTTC. It encodes CASSISRGGVEQYF.

This chain joins TRBV27 and TRBJ2-7, with TRBD1 matching 11 bases. The CDR3 runs to 16 residues. Unmatched junction bases numbered 10, after V lost 6 bases and J lost 3 bases. CDR1 is MNHEY and CDR2 is SMNVEV in the germline V gene (reference sequence). The CDR3 loop is CASRGGQGEALYEQYF. CDR3 nucleotides: TGTGCCAGCAGGGGGGGACAGGGGGAAGCTCTCTACGAGCAGTACTTC.

The J gene is TRBJ2-7, the V gene TRBV10-3; a possible D gene is TRBD2 (6 bases). CDR1 is ENHRY, CDR2 SYGVKD, per germline. This CDR3 region has 17 residues. V lost 6 bases and J 1 base, leaving 22 bases between the germline ends. This CDR3 is CAISRPDYGAGSYEQYF. In DNA, the CDR3 is TGTGCCATCAGCCGTCCCGATTACGGGGCGGGGTCCTACGAGCAGTACTTC.

This chain uses TRBV3-1 (or the pseudogene TRBV3-2) with TRBJ2-3, with a possible D match to TRBD2 (5 bases). CDR1 is LGHDT and CDR2 is YNNKEL in the germline V gene (reference sequence). V gave up 1 base and J gave up 1 base, with 15 bases separating them. CDR3 length: 17 amino acids. The CDR3 protein is CASSQAGLTGRTDTQYF. In DNA form, the CDR3 reads TGTGCCAGCAGCCAAGCTGGACTTACTGGTCGCACAGATACGCAGTATTTT.

The gene calls are TRBV5-6 and TRBJ1-5; no reliable D call. CDR1 and CDR2 (germline): SGHDT, YYEEEE. The length of the CDR3 is 15 residues. The V end lost 0 bases, the J end lost 0 bases, and 7 bases lay between the germline ends. CDR3 sequence reads: CASSLGHLSNQPQHF. CDR3 nucleotides: TGTGCCAGCAGCTTGGGACACCTTAGCAATCAGCCCCAGCATTTT.

The chain has TRBV5-1 and TRBJ1-1, with a weak D call TRBD1 (6 bases). Deletions cut 4 bases from V and 8 bases from J, with 21 bases between. Germline assignment: CDR1 SGHRS and CDR2 YFSETQ. The CDR3 sequence is 15 residues long. CDR3 region: CASSPRRGGGYEAFF. The CDR3 coding sequence is TGCGCCAGCAGCCCACGGAGGGGGGGCGGCTACGAAGCTTTCTTT.

J is TRBJ1-1 and V is TRBV12-5; maybe TRBD1 (5 bases). This CDR3 has 14 residues. V was trimmed by 6 bases and J by 1 base, leaving 12 bases between them. Germline assignment: CDR1 LGHNT and CDR2 FRNRAP. DNA for the CDR3: TGTGCTAGTGGGGGTTCAACAGGGAACACTGAAGCTTTCTTT. Its translation: CASGGSTGNTEAFF.

This clone has only a few counts. The chain has TRBV4-1 and TRBJ1-5; D might be TRBD1 (5 bases). Germline V gene data show CDR1 as MGHRA and CDR2 as YSYEKL. Trimming left V 2 bases short and J 4 bases short, with 9 bases between. This CDR3 has 14 amino acids. In DNA, the CDR3 is TGCGCCAGCAGCCAACAGGGCAGAAATCAGCCCCAGCATTTT. This gives the protein CASSQQGRNQPQHF.